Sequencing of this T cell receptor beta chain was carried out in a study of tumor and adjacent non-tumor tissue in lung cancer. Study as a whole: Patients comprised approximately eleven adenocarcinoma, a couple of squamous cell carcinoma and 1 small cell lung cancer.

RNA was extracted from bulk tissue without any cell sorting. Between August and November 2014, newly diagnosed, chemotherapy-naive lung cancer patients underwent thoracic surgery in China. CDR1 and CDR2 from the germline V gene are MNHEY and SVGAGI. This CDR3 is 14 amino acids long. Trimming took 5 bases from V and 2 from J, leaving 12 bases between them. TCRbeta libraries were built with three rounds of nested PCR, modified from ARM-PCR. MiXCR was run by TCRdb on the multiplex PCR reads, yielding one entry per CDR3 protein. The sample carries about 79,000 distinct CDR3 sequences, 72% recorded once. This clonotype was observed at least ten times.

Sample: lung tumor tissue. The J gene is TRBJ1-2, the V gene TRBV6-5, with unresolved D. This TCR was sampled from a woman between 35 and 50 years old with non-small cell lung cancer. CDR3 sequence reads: CASSRFARNYGYTF. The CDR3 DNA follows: TGTGCCAGCAGTCGGTTTGCGAGAAACTATGGCTACACCTTC.